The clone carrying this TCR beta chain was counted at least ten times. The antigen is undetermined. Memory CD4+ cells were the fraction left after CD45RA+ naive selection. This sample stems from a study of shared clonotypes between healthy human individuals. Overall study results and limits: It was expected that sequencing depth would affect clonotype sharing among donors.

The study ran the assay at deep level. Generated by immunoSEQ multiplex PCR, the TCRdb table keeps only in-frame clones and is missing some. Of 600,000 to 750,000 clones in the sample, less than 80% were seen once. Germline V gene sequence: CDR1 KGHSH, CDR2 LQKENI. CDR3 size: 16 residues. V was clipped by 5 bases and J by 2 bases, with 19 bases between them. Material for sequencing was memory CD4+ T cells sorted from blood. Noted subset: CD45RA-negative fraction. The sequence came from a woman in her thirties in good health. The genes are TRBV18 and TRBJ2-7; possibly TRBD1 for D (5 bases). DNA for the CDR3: TGTGCCAGCTCATCCCTCTCAGGGCAAAGGGCCTACGAGCAGTACTTC. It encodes CASSSLSGQRAYEQYF.